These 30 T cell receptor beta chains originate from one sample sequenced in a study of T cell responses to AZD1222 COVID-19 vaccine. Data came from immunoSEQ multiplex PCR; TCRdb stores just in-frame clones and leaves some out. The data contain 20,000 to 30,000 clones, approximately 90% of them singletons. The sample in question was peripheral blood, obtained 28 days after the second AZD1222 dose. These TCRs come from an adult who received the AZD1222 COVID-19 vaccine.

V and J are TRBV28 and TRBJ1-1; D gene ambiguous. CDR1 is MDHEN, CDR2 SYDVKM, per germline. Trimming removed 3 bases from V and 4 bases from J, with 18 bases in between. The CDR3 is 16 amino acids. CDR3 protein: CASSFGQASGSTEAFF. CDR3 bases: TGTGCCAGCAGTTTCGGTCAGGCGTCCGGGAGCACTGAAGCTTTCTTT. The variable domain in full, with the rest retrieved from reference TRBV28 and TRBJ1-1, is DVKVTQSSRYLVKRTGEKVFLECVQDMDHENMFWYRQDPGLGLRLIYFSYDVKMKEKGDIPEGYSVSREKKERFSLILESASTNQTSMYLCASSFGQASGSTEAFFGQGTRLTVV.

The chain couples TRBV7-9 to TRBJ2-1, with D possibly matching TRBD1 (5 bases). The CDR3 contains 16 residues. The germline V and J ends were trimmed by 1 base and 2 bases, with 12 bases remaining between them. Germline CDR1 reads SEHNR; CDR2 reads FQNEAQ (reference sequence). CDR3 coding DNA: TGTGCCAGCAGCTTAGAATTTCAGGGCGCCTACAATGAGCAGTTCTTC. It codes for CASSLEFQGAYNEQFF. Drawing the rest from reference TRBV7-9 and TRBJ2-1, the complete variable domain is DTGVSQNPRHKITKRGQNVTFRCDPISEHNRLYWYRQTLGQGPEFLTYFQNEAQLEKSRLLSDRFSAERPKGSFSTLEIQRTEQGDSAMYLCASSLEFQGAYNEQFFGPGTRLTVL.

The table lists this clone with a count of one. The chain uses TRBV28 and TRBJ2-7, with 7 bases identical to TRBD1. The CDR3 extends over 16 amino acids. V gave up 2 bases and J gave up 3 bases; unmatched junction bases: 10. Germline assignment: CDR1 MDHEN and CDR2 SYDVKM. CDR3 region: CASSLPDGQEGYEQYF. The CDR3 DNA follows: TGTGCCAGCAGTTTACCCGATGGACAGGAAGGCTACGAGCAGTACTTC.

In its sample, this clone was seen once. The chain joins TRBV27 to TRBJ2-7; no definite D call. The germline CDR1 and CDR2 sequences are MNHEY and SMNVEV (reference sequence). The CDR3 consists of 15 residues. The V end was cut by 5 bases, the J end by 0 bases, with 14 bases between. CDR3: CASSNLGLSSYEQYF. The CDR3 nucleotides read TGTGCCAGCAGTAACCTTGGGTTAAGCTCCTACGAGCAGTACTTC.

The CDR3 sequence is CASSLTSGGTDTQYF. DNA of the CDR3: TGTGCCAGCAGCTTAACTAGCGGGGGCACAGATACGCAGTATTTT. J is TRBJ2-3 and V is TRBV11-1; 10 bases agree with TRBD2. The CDR3 consists of 15 residues. V lost 2 bases and J lost 1; bases outside the gene matches: 0. Looked up from germline, CDR1 is SGHAT and CDR2 is FQDESV (reference sequence).

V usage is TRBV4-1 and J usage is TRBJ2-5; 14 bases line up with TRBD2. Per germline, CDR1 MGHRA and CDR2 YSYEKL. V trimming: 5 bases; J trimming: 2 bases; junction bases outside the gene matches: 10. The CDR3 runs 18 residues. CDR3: CASSYRLAGGRIQETQYF. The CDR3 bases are TGCGCCAGCAGCTACCGACTAGCGGGAGGGCGGATACAAGAGACCCAGTACTTC.

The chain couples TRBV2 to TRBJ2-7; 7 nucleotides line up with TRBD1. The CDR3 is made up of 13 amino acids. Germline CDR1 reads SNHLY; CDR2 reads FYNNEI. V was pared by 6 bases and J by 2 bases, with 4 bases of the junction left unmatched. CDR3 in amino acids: CASSLGQTYEQYF. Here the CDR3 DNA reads TGTGCCAGCAGCCTGGGACAGACCTACGAGCAGTACTTC.

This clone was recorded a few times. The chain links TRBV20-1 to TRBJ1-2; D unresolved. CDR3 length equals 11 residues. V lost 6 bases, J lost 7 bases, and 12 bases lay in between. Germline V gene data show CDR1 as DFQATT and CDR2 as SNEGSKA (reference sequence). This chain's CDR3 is CSAQWNGGYTF. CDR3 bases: TGCAGTGCCCAATGGAATGGTGGCTACACCTTC.

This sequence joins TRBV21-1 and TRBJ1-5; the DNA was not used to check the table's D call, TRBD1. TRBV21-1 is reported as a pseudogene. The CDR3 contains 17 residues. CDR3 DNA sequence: TGTGCCAGCAGAGAGACAGGGGGCGTGATTAGCAATCAGCCCCAGCATTTT. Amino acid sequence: CASRETGGVISNQPQHF.

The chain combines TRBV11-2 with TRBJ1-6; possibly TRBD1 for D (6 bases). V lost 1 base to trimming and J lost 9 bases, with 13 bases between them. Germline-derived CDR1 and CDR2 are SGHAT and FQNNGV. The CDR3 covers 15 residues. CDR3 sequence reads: CASSLVGRGGSPLHF. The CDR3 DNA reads TGTGCCAGCAGCTTAGTGGGCAGGGGCGGTTCACCCCTCCACTTT.

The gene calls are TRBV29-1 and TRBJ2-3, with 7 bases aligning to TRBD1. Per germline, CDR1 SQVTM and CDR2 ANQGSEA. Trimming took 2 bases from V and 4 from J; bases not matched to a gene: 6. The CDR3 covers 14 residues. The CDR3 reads CSVERGRGADTQYF. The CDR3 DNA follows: TGCAGCGTTGAAAGGGGGCGCGGCGCAGATACGCAGTATTTT.

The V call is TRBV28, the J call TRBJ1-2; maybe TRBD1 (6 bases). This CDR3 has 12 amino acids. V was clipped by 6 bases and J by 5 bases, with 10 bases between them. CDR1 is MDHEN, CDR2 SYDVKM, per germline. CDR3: CASSPGQYGYTF. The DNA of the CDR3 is TGTGCCAGCAGCCCAGGACAGTATGGCTACACCTTC.

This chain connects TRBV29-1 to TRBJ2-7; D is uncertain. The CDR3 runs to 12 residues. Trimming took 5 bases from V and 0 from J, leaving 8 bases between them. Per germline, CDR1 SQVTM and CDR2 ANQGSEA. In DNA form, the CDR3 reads TGCAGCGTTTCGCAAAGCTCCTACGAGCAGTACTTC. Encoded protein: CSVSQSSYEQYF.

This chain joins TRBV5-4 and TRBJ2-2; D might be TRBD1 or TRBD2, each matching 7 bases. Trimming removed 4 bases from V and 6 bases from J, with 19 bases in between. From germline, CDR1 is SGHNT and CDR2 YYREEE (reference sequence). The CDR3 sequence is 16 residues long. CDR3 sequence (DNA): TGTGCCAGCAGCCTGGGGGGGACAGTCGGCCCCGGGGAGCTGTTTTTT. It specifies CASSLGGTVGPGELFF.

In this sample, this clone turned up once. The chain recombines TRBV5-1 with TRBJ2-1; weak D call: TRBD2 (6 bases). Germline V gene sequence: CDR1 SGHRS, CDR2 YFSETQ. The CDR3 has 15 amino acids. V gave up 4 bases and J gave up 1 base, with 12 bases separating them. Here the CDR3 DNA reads TGCGCCAGCAGCCTTGGGGGGAATTCCTACAATGAGCAGTTCTTC. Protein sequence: CASSLGGNSYNEQFF.

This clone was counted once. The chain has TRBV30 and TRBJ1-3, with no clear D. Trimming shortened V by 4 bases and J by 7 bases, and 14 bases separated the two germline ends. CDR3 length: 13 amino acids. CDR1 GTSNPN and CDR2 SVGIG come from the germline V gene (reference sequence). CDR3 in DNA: TGTGCCTGGAATGAGGGAAGTCCCAACACCATATATTTT. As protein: CAWNEGSPNTIYF.

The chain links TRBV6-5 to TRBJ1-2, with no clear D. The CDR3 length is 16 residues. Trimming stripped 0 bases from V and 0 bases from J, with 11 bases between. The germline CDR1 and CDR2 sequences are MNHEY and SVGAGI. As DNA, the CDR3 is TGTGCCAGCAGTTACTCGAGTACGGGGACTAACTATGGCTACACCTTC. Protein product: CASSYSSTGTNYGYTF.

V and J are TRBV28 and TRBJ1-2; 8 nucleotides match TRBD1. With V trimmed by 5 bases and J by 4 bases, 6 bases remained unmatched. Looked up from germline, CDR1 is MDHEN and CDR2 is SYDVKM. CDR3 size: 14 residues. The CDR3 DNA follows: TGTGCCAGCAGTGGACAGGGCCTGGGCTATGGCTACACCTTC. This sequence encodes CASSGQGLGYGYTF.

DNA of the CDR3: TGTGCCAGCAGCTTTGAGACTAGCGGGACCCCTAGCACAGATACGCAGTATTTT. It is translated as CASSFETSGTPSTDTQYF. J is TRBJ2-3 and V is TRBV12-1; the table's TRBD2 call for D was not verified on the DNA. TRBV12-1 is a listed pseudogene. This CDR3 comprises 18 residues.

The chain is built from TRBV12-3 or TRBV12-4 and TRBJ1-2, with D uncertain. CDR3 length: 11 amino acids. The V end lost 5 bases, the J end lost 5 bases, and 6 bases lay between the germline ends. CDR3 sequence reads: CASSAQYGYTF. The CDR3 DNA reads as TGTGCCAGCAGTGCTCAGTATGGCTACACCTTC.

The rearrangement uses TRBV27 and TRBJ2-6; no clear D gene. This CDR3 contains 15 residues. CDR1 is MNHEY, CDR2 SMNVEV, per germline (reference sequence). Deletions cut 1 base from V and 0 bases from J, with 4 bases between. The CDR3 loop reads CASSLLSSGANVLTF. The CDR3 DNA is TGTGCCAGCAGTTTATTAAGCTCTGGGGCCAACGTCCTGACTTTC.

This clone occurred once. The CDR3 DNA reads TGTGCCAGCAGCGGACAGGGAACCTATAATTCACCCCTCCACTTT. This gives the protein CASSGQGTYNSPLHF. The V and J genes are TRBV6-5 and TRBJ1-6, with 8 bases matching TRBD1. The CDR3 has 15 amino acids. CDR1 and CDR2 (germline): MNHEY, SVGAGI. V trimming: 6 bases; J trimming: 2 bases; junction bases outside the gene matches: 3.

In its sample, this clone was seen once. CDR3 residues: CASSQEIIGEGGYEQYF. Written as DNA, the CDR3 is TGCGCCAGCAGCCAAGAAATCATAGGAGAGGGAGGGTACGAGCAGTACTTC. V usage is TRBV4-1 and J usage is TRBJ2-7, with TRBD2 matching over 7 bases. This CDR3 is 17 amino acids long. From germline, CDR1 is MGHRA and CDR2 YSYEKL. V shed 0 bases, J shed 4 bases, and the junction held 12 bases outside the gene matches.

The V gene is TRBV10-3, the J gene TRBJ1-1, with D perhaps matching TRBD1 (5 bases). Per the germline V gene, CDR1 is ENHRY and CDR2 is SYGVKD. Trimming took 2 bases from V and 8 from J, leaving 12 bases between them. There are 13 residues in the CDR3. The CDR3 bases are TGTGCCATCAGTGAGGGGGGATTCTTGGAAGCTTTCTTT. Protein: CAISEGGFLEAFF.

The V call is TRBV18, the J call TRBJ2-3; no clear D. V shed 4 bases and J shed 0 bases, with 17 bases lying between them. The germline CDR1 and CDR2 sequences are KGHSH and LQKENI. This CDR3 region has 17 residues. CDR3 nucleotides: TGTGCCAGCTCACGAGACTTGTTCCTCTTTAGCACAGATACGCAGTATTTT. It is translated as CASSRDLFLFSTDTQYF.

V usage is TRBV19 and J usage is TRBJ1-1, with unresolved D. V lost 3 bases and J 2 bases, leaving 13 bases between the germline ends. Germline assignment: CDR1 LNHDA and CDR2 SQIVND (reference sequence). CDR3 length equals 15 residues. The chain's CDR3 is CASSMALGYNTEAFF. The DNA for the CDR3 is TGTGCCAGTAGTATGGCCCTCGGGTATAACACTGAAGCTTTCTTT.

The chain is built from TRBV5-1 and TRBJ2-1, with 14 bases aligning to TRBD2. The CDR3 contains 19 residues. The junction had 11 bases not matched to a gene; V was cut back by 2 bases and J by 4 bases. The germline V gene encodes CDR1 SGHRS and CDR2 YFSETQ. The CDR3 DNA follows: TGCGCCAGCAGCTTCCTGGCCGGGACTAGCGGGAGTTCTTACAATGAGCAGTTCTTC. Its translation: CASSFLAGTSGSSYNEQFF.

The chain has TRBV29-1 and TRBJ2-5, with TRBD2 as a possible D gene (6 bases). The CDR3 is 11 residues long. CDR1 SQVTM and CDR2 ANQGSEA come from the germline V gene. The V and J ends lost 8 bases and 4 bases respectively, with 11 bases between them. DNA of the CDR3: TGCAGCCTGGGAGCGGGAGAGACCCAGTACTTC. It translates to CSLGAGETQYF.

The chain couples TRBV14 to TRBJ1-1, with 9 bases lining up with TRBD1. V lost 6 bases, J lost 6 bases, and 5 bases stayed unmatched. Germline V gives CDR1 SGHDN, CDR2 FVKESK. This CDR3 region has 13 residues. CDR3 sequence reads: CASSRDRVAEAFF. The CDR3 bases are TGTGCCAGCAGTCGGGACAGGGTTGCTGAAGCTTTCTTT.

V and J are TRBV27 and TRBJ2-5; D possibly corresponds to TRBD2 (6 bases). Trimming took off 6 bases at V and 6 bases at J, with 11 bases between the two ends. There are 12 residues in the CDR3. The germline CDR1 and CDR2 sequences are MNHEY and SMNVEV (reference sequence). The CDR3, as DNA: TGTGCCAGCAGGGACGGGAGAAAGACCCAGTACTTC. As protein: CASRDGRKTQYF.